This TCR beta chain was captured by sequencing in a study of shared clonotypes between healthy human individuals. Each subset's genomic DNA was shared equally among a number of immunoSEQ plates. Here immunoSEQ multiplex PCR was the method, and the copy in TCRdb shows in-frame clones only, minus some. The profile shows more than 600,000 clones, about 92% of them singletons. Study-wide findings and caveats: Sampling covered blood only; tissue repertoires likely differ. In general, naive subsets displayed greater estimated richness than memory subsets did.

This clone was recorded a few times. As yet, its antigen is unknown. Selected positively for CCR7 and CD45RO-negative, naive CD8 cells excluded terminally differentiated effector memory CD45RA+ cells. Germline-derived CDR1 and CDR2 are GTSNPN and SVGIG (reference sequence). CDR3 size: 14 residues. V trimming: 7 bases; J trimming: 7 bases; junction bases outside the gene matches: 12. The V and J genes are TRBV30 and TRBJ1-1; 10 positions agree with TRBD1. The sequencing input was naive CD8+ T cells sorted from blood. The sequence came from a man aged 30-40 years in good health. Here the CDR3 reads CASHTGTGVNEAFF. In nucleotides, the CDR3 is TGTGCCTCCCATACCGGGACAGGGGTGAATGAAGCTTTCTTT.